This T cell receptor (beta chain) was captured by sequencing in a study of T cells in women clearing cervical HPV infection. Study context: Donors had HPV16-related CIN3 or worse; 2 had invasive cancer. For cases, blood was sampled a median about 140 days after lesion detection, interquartile range roughly 85 to 220 days. General study findings and limits: Associations may precede or follow infection; HPV-specific or memory T cells were not isolated.

The table came from immunoSEQ multiplex PCR; TCRdb's copy has only in-frame clones and leaves some out. Recorded here are approximately 34,000 clones; the top ten clones represent approximately 1.5%. CDR1 and CDR2 from the germline V gene are SGHTS and YDEGEE. V lost 2 bases and J lost 1, with 5 bases in between. This CDR3 contains 13 residues. As regards this clone: The antigen is unknown. The sequence runs out 3 residues before the end of the CDR3; the remainder is reconstructed from the germline J gene.

This receptor was taken from a woman aged 18 to 69 with a cervical HPV16 infection that either progressed to CIN3+ or cleared (not recorded which). V and J are TRBV5-8 and TRBJ2-3, with D tentatively TRBD2 (5 bases). The sequencing input was blood buffy coat. The CDR3 here is CASSFGGTDTQYF. The part of the CDR3 DNA that was read is TGTGCCAGCAGCTTCGGGGGCACAGATACG.